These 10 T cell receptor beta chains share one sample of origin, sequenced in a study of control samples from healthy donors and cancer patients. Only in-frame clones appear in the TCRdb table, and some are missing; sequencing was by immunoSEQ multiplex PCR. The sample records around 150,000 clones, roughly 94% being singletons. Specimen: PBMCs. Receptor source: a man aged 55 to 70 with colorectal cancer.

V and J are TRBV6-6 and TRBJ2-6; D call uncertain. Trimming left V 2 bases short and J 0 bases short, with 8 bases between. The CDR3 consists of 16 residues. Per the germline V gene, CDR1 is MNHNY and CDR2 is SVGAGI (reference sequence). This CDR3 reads CASSYRQTSGANVLTF. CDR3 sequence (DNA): TGTGCCAGCAGTTACCGGCAGACCTCTGGGGCCAACGTCCTGACTTTC.

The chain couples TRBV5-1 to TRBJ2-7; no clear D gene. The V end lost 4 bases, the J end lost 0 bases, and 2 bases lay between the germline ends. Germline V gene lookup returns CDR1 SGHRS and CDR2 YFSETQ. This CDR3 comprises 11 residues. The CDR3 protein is CASSGSYEQYF. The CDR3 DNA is TGCGCCAGCAGCGGCTCCTACGAGCAGTACTTC. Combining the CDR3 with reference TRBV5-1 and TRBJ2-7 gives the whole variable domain KAGVTQTPRYLIKTRGQQVTLSCSPISGHRSVSWYQQTPGQGLQFLFEYFSETQRNKGNFPGRFSGRQFSNSRSEMNVSTLELGDSALYLCASSGSYEQYFGPGTRLTVT.

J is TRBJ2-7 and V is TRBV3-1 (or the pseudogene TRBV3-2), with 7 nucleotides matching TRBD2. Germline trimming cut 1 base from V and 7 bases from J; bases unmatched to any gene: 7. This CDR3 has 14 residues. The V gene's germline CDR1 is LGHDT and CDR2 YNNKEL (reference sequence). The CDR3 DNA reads TGTGCCAGCAGCCAAGTGTCGGGGGGTCGGGAGCAGTACTTC. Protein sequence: CASSQVSGGREQYF.

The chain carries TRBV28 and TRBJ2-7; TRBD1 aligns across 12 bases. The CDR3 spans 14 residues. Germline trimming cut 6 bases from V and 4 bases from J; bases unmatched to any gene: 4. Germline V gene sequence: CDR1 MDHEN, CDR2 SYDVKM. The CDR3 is CASSSGQGAYEQYF. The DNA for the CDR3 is TGTGCCAGCAGCTCGGGACAGGGGGCGTACGAGCAGTACTTC.

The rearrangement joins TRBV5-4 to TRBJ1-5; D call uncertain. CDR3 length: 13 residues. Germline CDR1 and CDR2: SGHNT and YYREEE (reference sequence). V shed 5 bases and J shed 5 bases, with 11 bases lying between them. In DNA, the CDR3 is TGTGCCAGCAGTACCGATCCTTATCAGCCCCAGCATTTT. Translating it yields CASSTDPYQPQHF.

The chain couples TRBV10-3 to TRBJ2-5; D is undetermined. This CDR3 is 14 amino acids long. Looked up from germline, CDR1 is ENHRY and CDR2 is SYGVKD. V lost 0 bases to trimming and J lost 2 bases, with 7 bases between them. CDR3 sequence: CAISESVGQETQYF. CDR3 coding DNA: TGTGCCATCAGTGAGTCGGTTGGGCAAGAGACCCAGTACTTC.

The CDR3 DNA reads as TGCAGCGTTGGGGACAGGTCTTCCTACGAGCAGTACTTC. This encodes CSVGDRSSYEQYF. The V call is TRBV29-1, the J call TRBJ2-7; TRBD1 aligns across 8 bases. Germline lookup yields CDR1 SQVTM and CDR2 ANQGSEA. V dropped 4 bases and J dropped 1; count of bases not matched to a gene: 3. The CDR3 runs 13 residues.

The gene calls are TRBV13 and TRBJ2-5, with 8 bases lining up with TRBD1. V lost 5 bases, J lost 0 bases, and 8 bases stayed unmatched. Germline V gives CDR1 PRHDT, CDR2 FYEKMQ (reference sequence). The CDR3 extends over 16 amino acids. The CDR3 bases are TGTGCCAGCAGCCTCCGGACAGGGTCCTACCAAGAGACCCAGTACTTC. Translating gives CASSLRTGSYQETQYF. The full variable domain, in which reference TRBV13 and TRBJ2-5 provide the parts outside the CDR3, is AAGVIQSPRHLIKEKRETATLKCYPIPRHDTVYWYQQGPGQDPQFLISFYEKMQSDKGSIPDRFSAQQFSDYHSELNMSSLELGDSALYFCASSLRTGSYQETQYFGPGTRLLVL.

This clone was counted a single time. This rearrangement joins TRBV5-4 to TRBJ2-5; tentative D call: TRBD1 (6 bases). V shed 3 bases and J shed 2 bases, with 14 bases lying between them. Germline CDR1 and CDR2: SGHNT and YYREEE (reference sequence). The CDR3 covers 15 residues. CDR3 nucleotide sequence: TGTGCCAGCAGCTACCTACAGGGTTCTCAAGAGACCCAGTACTTC. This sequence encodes CASSYLQGSQETQYF.

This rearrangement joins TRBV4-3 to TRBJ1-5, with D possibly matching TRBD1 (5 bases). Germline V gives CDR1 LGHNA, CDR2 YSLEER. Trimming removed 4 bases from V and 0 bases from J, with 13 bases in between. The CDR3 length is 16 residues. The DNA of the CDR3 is TGCGCCAGCAGCCTTTTGGGGCACTATAGCAATCAGCCCCAGCATTTT. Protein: CASSLLGHYSNQPQHF.